Each of the 29 T cell receptor beta chains below was sequenced from the same sample in a study of T cell responses to AZD1222 COVID-19 vaccine. This table comes from immunoSEQ multiplex PCR, and its TCRdb copy is limited to in-frame clones, with some not included. The sample comprises around 67,000 clones, around four fifths of which are singletons, and roughly 20% rests with the top ten. Here the sequenced sample was peripheral blood, taken on day 0 of AZD1222 vaccination. The receptors shown here come from an adult in good health.

The chain combines TRBV7-2 with TRBJ2-1, with 7 bases aligning to TRBD2. This CDR3 has 11 residues. Unmatched junction bases numbered 2, after V lost 5 bases and J lost 10 bases. Germline CDR1 is SGHTA and CDR2 is FQGNSA. The DNA for the CDR3 is TGTGCCAGCAGCGGACTAGTAGAGCAGTTCTTC. This codes for CASSGLVEQFF.

V usage is TRBV6-5 and J usage is TRBJ1-1; perhaps TRBD1 as D (5 bases). There are 12 residues in the CDR3. Germline V CDR1 and CDR2: MNHEY, SVGAGI. V was cut by 5 bases and J by 1 base, with 5 bases left in between. CDR3 nucleotides: TGTGCCAGCAGTCAGGGGAACACTGAAGCTTTCTTT. Residues: CASSQGNTEAFF.

This clone appeared a few times. The chain's CDR3 is CASSQVGGLQETQYF. CDR3 DNA sequence: TGTGCCAGCAGCCAAGTCGGGGGGCTCCAAGAGACCCAGTACTTC. V and J are TRBV14 and TRBJ2-5; tentative D call: TRBD2 (7 bases). The CDR3 extends over 15 amino acids. The V and J ends lost 1 base and 1 base respectively, with 10 bases between them. Germline V gives CDR1 SGHDN, CDR2 FVKESK.

V usage is TRBV15 and J usage is TRBJ2-7; D unresolved. Germline CDR1 and CDR2: LNHNV and YYDKDF (reference sequence). With 3 bases removed from V and 0 bases from J, the gap between germline ends came to 12 bases. The CDR3 is made up of 15 amino acids. This chain's CDR3 is CATSRSFGDSYEQYF. CDR3 coding DNA: TGTGCCACCAGCAGGTCCTTCGGCGACTCCTACGAGCAGTACTTC.

This chain uses TRBV7-6 with TRBJ2-3; tentative D call: TRBD2 (6 bases). Germline lookup yields CDR1 SGHVS and CDR2 FNYEAQ. The V and J ends lost 2 bases and 4 bases respectively, with 13 bases between them. This CDR3 is built from 15 residues. The CDR3 sequence: CASSLPVGGPDTQYF. As DNA, the CDR3 is TGTGCCAGCAGCTTACCGGTAGGAGGGCCAGATACGCAGTATTTT.

This chain joins TRBV30 and TRBJ1-5, with 8 bases matching TRBD1. CDR3 length: 13 residues. J lost 7 bases, V lost 7 bases, and 9 bases had no gene match. Germline CDR1 reads GTSNPN; CDR2 reads SVGIG (reference sequence). CDR3 in amino acids: CASQGGQGQPQHF. Written as DNA, the CDR3 is TGTGCCTCACAGGGGGGGCAGGGGCAGCCCCAGCATTTT.

The J gene is TRBJ2-5, the V gene TRBV9; 8 nucleotides agree with TRBD2. CDR3 size: 15 residues. Trimming at V came to 0 bases and at J to 5 bases, leaving 6 bases not matched to a gene. In germline, CDR1 is SGDLS, CDR2 YYNGEE. The CDR3 nucleotides read TGTGCCAGCAGCGTAGCGGTTAGCGGGATGGAGACCCAGTACTTC. As protein: CASSVAVSGMETQYF. The whole variable domain, remainder taken from reference TRBV9 and TRBJ2-5, is DSGVTQTPKHLITATGQRVTLRCSPRSGDLSVYWYQQSLDQGLQFLIQYYNGEERAKGNILERFSAQQFPDLHSELNLSSLELGDSALYFCASSVAVSGMETQYFGPGTRLLVL.

V gene TRBV7-8 combines with J gene TRBJ1-6; a weak D match, TRBD1 (5 bases). V was clipped by 1 base and J by 14 bases, with 15 bases between them. CDR3 length: 14 residues. Germline loops: CDR1 SGHVS, CDR2 FQNEAQ. CDR3 sequence: CASSLGAGSRSLHF. In nucleotides, the CDR3 is TGTGCCAGCAGCTTAGGGGCAGGGTCTAGGTCCCTCCACTTT.

This chain links TRBV7-9 with TRBJ1-1, with D maybe TRBD1 (5 bases). The CDR3 runs 11 residues. The germline V gene encodes CDR1 SEHNR and CDR2 FQNEAQ (reference sequence). V lost 5 bases to trimming and J lost 8 bases, with 9 bases between them. The CDR3 loop reads CASSLGGEAFF. In nucleotides, the CDR3 is TGTGCCAGCAGCCTCGGGGGGGAAGCTTTCTTT.

The V call is TRBV10-3, the J call TRBJ1-6, with D possibly TRBD1 on 6 matching bases. The V end was cut by 10 bases, the J end by 7 bases, with 14 bases between. The CDR3 length is 13 residues. Germline V gene sequence: CDR1 ENHRY, CDR2 SYGVKD. The CDR3 sequence is CATLGTNNSPLHF. As DNA, the CDR3 is TGTGCCACCCTCGGGACAAACAATTCACCCCTCCACTTT.

The genes are TRBV30 and TRBJ1-2; D possibly corresponds to TRBD1 (5 bases). The CDR3 consists of 13 residues. CDR1 GTSNPN and CDR2 SVGIG come from the germline V gene (reference sequence). V gave up 2 bases and J gave up 8 bases, with 15 bases separating them. The CDR3 region is CAWSRRQRDGYTF. The CDR3 nucleotides read TGTGCCTGGAGTCGGCGACAGCGGGACGGCTACACCTTC.

The rearrangement joins TRBV28 to TRBJ1-1; D ambiguous. The CDR3 totals 14 residues. Trimming pared 2 bases from V and 1 base from J, leaving 8 bases between. Germline CDR1 reads MDHEN; CDR2 reads SYDVKM. CDR3 protein: CASSLLQANTEAFF. For the CDR3, the DNA is TGTGCCAGCAGTTTACTCCAGGCGAACACTGAAGCTTTCTTT.

The chain links TRBV7-2 to TRBJ1-2, with 9 bases aligning to TRBD1. The CDR3 runs to 14 residues. Germline lookup yields CDR1 SGHTA and CDR2 FQGNSA. Unmatched junction bases numbered 3, after V lost 2 bases and J lost 5 bases. CDR3: CASSLQTGGYGYTF. The DNA of the CDR3 is TGTGCCAGCAGCTTACAGACAGGGGGGTATGGCTACACCTTC.

The chain couples TRBV6-2 or TRBV6-3 to TRBJ2-1, with TRBD2 matching over 11 bases. Germline trimming cut 0 bases from V and 7 bases from J; bases unmatched to any gene: 8. CDR1 and CDR2 from the germline V gene are MNHEY and SVGEGT. The CDR3 is 17 residues long. The CDR3: CASSYSIRSSGRNEQFF. CDR3 sequence (DNA): TGTGCCAGCAGTTACTCGATACGGTCTAGCGGGAGGAATGAGCAGTTCTTC.

V usage is TRBV19 and J usage is TRBJ1-2; no definite D call. V was shortened by 0 bases and J by 4 bases, with 9 bases between the two germline ends. The CDR3 consists of 14 residues. Germline V gene data show CDR1 as LNHDA and CDR2 as SQIVND (reference sequence). The CDR3 is CASSIDIQPYGYTF. DNA of the CDR3: TGTGCCAGTAGTATAGACATACAACCCTATGGCTACACCTTC.

The rearrangement links TRBV4-1 to TRBJ2-1; maybe TRBD2 (5 bases). The CDR3 is made up of 16 amino acids. Trimming cost V 0 bases and J 4 bases, with 13 bases left between them. Germline assignment: CDR1 MGHRA and CDR2 YSYEKL. The CDR3 is CASSQDLFGMYNEQFF. The CDR3 DNA reads TGCGCCAGCAGCCAAGACCTATTCGGGATGTACAATGAGCAGTTCTTC.

The V call is TRBV9, the J call TRBJ1-6; a weak D match, TRBD1 (5 bases). Trimming took off 3 bases at V and 9 bases at J, with 10 bases between the two ends. There are 13 residues in the CDR3. Germline-derived CDR1 and CDR2 are SGDLS and YYNGEE. CDR3 in amino acids: CASSDGGGSPLHF. In nucleotides, the CDR3 is TGTGCCAGCAGCGATGGGGGAGGTTCACCCCTCCACTTT.

V gene TRBV19 combines with J gene TRBJ1-1; tentatively, D is TRBD1 (5 bases). Looked up from germline, CDR1 is LNHDA and CDR2 is SQIVND (reference sequence). The CDR3 is 13 residues long. V lost 5 bases and J lost 5, with 12 bases in between. The CDR3 DNA is TGTGCCAGTAGTTTCGGGGGATTGACTGAAGCTTTCTTT. Encoded protein: CASSFGGLTEAFF.

This rearrangement joins TRBV5-4 to TRBJ1-2; 8 nucleotides align to TRBD1. The V and J ends lost 6 bases and 4 bases, in that order; junction bases with no gene match: 5. The CDR3 consists of 13 residues. Germline V gene lookup returns CDR1 SGHNT and CDR2 YYREEE (reference sequence). CDR3 sequence reads: CASTPDRGYGYTF. In DNA, the CDR3 is TGTGCCAGCACTCCCGACAGGGGCTATGGCTACACCTTC.

This clone occurred once. The genes are TRBV7-2 and TRBJ2-7; D gene uncertain. CDR1 and CDR2 from the germline V gene are SGHTA and FQGNSA. Trimming removed 1 base from V and 0 bases from J, with 13 bases in between. This CDR3 has 16 residues. For the CDR3, the DNA is TGTGCCAGCAGCTTAGACTTTGCTTTCAGCTCCTACGAGCAGTACTTC. Encoded protein: CASSLDFAFSSYEQYF.

The chain recombines TRBV9 with TRBJ2-2; D perhaps matches TRBD2 (5 bases). Germline V gene sequence: CDR1 SGDLS, CDR2 YYNGEE. The CDR3 has 14 residues. Trimming left V 1 base short and J 7 bases short, with 11 bases between. The DNA for the CDR3 is TGTGCCAGCAGCGTACTGACTACGGGCGGGGAGCTGTTTTTT. It codes for CASSVLTTGGELFF.

The V call is TRBV27, the J call TRBJ1-2; D possibly corresponds to TRBD1 (6 bases). Deletions cut 5 bases from V and 0 bases from J, with 10 bases between. The CDR3 is 14 amino acids. Germline V gives CDR1 MNHEY, CDR2 SMNVEV (reference sequence). The CDR3 protein is CASSPYRANYGYTF. As DNA, the CDR3 is TGTGCCAGCAGTCCCTACAGGGCTAACTATGGCTACACCTTC.

The CDR3, as DNA: TGTGCCAGCTCACCAAGGACTAGGTTGACAGATACGCAGTATTTT. It translates to CASSPRTRLTDTQYF. The chain combines TRBV18 with TRBJ2-3; 7 nucleotides agree with TRBD2. J was trimmed by 3 bases and V by 2 bases; bases with no gene match: 5. The CDR3 contains 15 residues. Germline CDR1 KGHSH, CDR2 LQKENI.

This clone was recorded once. The chain joins TRBV11-2 to TRBJ1-1; D ambiguous. The CDR3 is 14 residues long. Deletions cut 1 base from V and 0 bases from J, with 6 bases between. CDR1 and CDR2 (germline): SGHAT, FQNNGV. CDR3 loop: CASSLVALNTEAFF. CDR3 DNA sequence: TGTGCCAGCAGCTTAGTAGCTTTGAACACTGAAGCTTTCTTT.

The chain joins TRBV5-4 to TRBJ2-2; D is uncertain. The CDR3 totals 16 residues. Germline V CDR1 and CDR2: SGHNT, YYREEE (reference sequence). Trimming took 4 bases from V and 4 from J, leaving 17 bases between them. The CDR3 region is CASSPGRVQTTGELFF. The CDR3, as DNA: TGTGCCAGCAGCCCAGGACGGGTACAAACCACCGGGGAGCTGTTTTTT. Full variable domain (remainder filled in from reference TRBV5-4 and TRBJ2-2): ETGVTQSPTHLIKTRGQQVTLRCSSQSGHNTVSWYQQALGQGPQFIFQYYREEENGRGNFPPRFSGLQFPNYSSELNVNALELDDSALYLCASSPGRVQTTGELFFGEGSRLTVL.

The chain couples TRBV20-1 to TRBJ2-7; 8 nucleotides agree with TRBD1. This CDR3 spans 14 amino acids. Germline V gives CDR1 DFQATT, CDR2 SNEGSKA (reference sequence). V shed 3 bases, J shed 1 base, and the junction held 5 bases outside the gene matches. CDR3 bases: TGCAGTGCTAGTGTGCAGGGGGCATCCTACGAGCAGTACTTC. Its protein is CSASVQGASYEQYF.

The V gene is TRBV16, the J gene TRBJ1-5; 7 nucleotides align to TRBD1. This CDR3 is 14 amino acids long. Germline lookup yields CDR1 KGHSY and CDR2 FQNENV. V trimming: 4 bases; J trimming: 7 bases; junction bases outside the gene matches: 7. Written as DNA, the CDR3 is TGTGCCAGCAGCCCAGACAGGGTAGGCCAGCCCCAGCATTTT. Protein: CASSPDRVGQPQHF.

This chain joins TRBV24-1 and TRBJ2-1; the D is unclear. This CDR3 spans 15 amino acids. Deletions cut 6 bases from V and 0 bases from J, with 11 bases between. Germline V gene data show CDR1 as KGHDR and CDR2 as SFDVKD. The CDR3 loop is CATSPARSSYNEQFF. CDR3 in DNA: TGTGCCACCAGTCCGGCTAGGAGCTCCTACAATGAGCAGTTCTTC.

The DNA for the CDR3 is TGTGCCAGCAGCTTCACCGGGGCCGGGACTGAAGCTTTCTTT. Translation: CASSFTGAGTEAFF. The rearrangement links TRBV7-2 to TRBJ1-1; D might be TRBD1 (5 bases). V lost 3 bases to trimming and J lost 5 bases, with 13 bases between them. This CDR3 is 14 amino acids long. Germline values: CDR1 SGHTA, CDR2 FQGNSA.